This T cell receptor (beta chain) was sequenced for a study of cytomegalovirus exposure and HLA in healthy donors. This CDR3 contains 13 residues. Germline-derived CDR1 and CDR2 are SGHTA and FQGNSA. Trimming cost V 5 bases and J 3 bases; bases outside gene matches: 3. Some clones are missing from TCRdb's copy, which holds only in-frame ones; the method was immunoSEQ multiplex PCR. Of more than 250,000 clones detected, 80% to 95% appear once; the ten largest clones hold 3.1%. Sample: PBMCs. V gene TRBV7-2 combines with J gene TRBJ2-7; 8 nucleotides align to TRBD1. The clonotype comes from a woman aged 30 to 39 in good health and CMV-seronegative. The CDR3 is CASSAGTGYEQYF. The CDR3 DNA follows: TGTGCCAGCAGCGCTGGGACAGGCTACGAGCAGTACTTC. Full variable domain (rest looked up from reference TRBV7-2 and TRBJ2-7): GAGVSQSPSNKVTEKGKDVELRCDPISGHTALYWYRQSLGQGLEFLIYFQGNSAPDKSGLPSDRFSAERTGGSVSTLTIQRTQQEDSAVYLCASSAGTGYEQYFGPGTRLTVT.